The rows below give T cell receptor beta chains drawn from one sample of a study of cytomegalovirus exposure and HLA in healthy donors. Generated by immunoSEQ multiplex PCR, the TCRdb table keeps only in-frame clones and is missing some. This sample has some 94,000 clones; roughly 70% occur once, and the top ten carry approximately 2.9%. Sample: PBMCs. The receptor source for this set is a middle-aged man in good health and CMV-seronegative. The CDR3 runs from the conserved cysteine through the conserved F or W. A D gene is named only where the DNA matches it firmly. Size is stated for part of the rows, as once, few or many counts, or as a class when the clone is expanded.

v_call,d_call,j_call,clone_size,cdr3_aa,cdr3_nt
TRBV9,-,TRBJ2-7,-,CASSVGDRNYEQYF,TGTGCCAGCAGCGTGGGAGACAGGAACTACGAGCAGTACTTC
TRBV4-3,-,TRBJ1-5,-,CASSQVPPPEYSNQPQHF,TGCGCCAGCAGCCAAGTACCGCCGCCGGAGTATAGCAATCAGCCCCAGCATTTT
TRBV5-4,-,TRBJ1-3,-,CASSLSGTPNTIYF,TGTGCCAGCAGCTTATCCGGGACACCAAACACCATATATTTT
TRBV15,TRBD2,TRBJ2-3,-,CATSSSGRAPDTQYF,TGTGCCACCAGCAGTAGCGGGAGGGCCCCAGATACGCAGTATTTT
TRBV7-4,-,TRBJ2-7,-,CASSKLEYEQYF,TGTGCCAGCAGCAAACTAGAATACGAGCAGTACTTC
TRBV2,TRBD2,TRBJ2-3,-,CASSDTSGGAGTQYF,TGTGCCAGCAGTGACACTAGCGGGGGGGCGGGTACGCAGTATTTT
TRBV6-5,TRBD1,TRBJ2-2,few,CASRQGAGELFF,TGTGCCAGCCGACAGGGGGCAGGGGAGCTGTTTTTT
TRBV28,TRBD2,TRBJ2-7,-,CASIYGPGRGYEQYF,TGTGCCAGCATCTATGGACCTGGGAGGGGCTACGAGCAGTACTTC
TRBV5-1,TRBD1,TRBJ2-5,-,CASSRGTGGAETQYF,TGCGCCAGCAGCCGAGGGACAGGGGGCGCAGAGACCCAGTACTTC
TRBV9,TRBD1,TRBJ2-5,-,CASSVGQGVETQYF,TGTGCCAGCAGCGTCGGACAGGGGGTTGAGACCCAGTACTTC
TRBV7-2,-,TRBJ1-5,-,CASSQTANNQPQHF,TGTGCCAGCAGCCAGACAGCGAACAATCAGCCCCAGCATTTT
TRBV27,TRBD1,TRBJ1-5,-,CASSPGDRLNQPQHF,TGTGCCAGCAGTCCCGGGGACAGACTGAATCAGCCCCAGCATTTT
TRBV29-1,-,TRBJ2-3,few,CSVPGNPLTDTQYF,TGCAGCGTCCCTGGTAACCCACTCACAGATACGCAGTATTTT
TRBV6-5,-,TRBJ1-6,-,CASSLDGLSPLHF,TGTGCCAGCAGCCTGGATGGGCTTTCACCCCTCCACTTT
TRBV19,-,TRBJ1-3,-,CASSIRGNGNTIYF,TGTGCCAGTAGTATACGGGGTAACGGAAACACCATATATTTT
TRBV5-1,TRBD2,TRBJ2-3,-,CASSLVAGATDTQYF,TGCGCCAGCAGCTTGGTAGCGGGAGCGACAGATACGCAGTATTTT
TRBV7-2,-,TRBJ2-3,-,CASSLAGLATDTQYF,TGTGCCAGCAGCTTAGCCGGCCTAGCGACAGATACGCAGTATTTT
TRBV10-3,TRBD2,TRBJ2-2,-,CAISAAGGYTGELFF,TGTGCCATCAGTGCAGCGGGGGGGTACACCGGGGAGCTGTTTTTT
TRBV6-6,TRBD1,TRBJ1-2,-,CASTFLDRVDYGYTF,TGTGCCAGCACTTTTCTGGACAGGGTCGACTATGGCTACACCTTC
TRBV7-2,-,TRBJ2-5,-,CASSFAYQETQYF,TGTGCCAGCAGCTTCGCGTACCAAGAGACCCAGTACTTC
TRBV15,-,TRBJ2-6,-,CATSRPTVSSGANVLTF,TGTGCCACCAGCAGACCTACTGTAAGCTCTGGGGCCAACGTCCTGACTTTC
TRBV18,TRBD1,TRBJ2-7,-,CASSPSRDRAYEQYF,TGTGCCAGCTCACCAAGTCGGGACAGGGCCTACGAGCAGTACTTC
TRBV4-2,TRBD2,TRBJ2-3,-,CASSQLQRGGTDTQYF,TGTGCCAGCAGCCAACTACAGCGGGGGGGTACAGATACGCAGTATTTT
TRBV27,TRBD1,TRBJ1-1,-,CASTRGQGDLGTEAFF,TGTGCCAGCACGAGGGGACAGGGGGATTTGGGGACTGAAGCTTTCTTT
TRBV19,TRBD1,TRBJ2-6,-,CASSIYRGSGANVLTF,TGTGCCAGTAGTATCTACAGGGGTTCTGGGGCCAACGTCCTGACTTTC
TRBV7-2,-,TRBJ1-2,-,CASSPWGESYGYTF,TGTGCCAGCAGCCCCTGGGGAGAGAGCTATGGCTACACCTTC
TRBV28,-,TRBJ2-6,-,CASSLLGAPSGANVLTF,TGTGCCAGCAGTTTATTGGGGGCGCCCTCTGGGGCCAACGTCCTGACTTTC
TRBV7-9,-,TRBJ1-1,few,CASSFGDTEAFF,TGTGCCAGCAGCTTCGGGGACACTGAAGCTTTCTTT
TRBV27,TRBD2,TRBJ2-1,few,CASSFEREGANEQFF,TGTGCCAGCAGTTTCGAGCGGGAGGGGGCAAATGAGCAGTTCTTC
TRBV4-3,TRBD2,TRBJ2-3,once,CASSQGAGTTTDTQYF,TGCGCCAGCAGCCAAGGAGCGGGGACCACCACAGATACGCAGTATTTT
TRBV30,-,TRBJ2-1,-,CAWSVFSSYNERFF,TGTGCCTGGAGTGTGTTTAGCTCCTACAATGAGCGGTTCTTC
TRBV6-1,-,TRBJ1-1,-,CASSASGASTEAFF,TGTGCCAGCAGTGCCTCAGGGGCGAGCACTGAAGCTTTCTTT
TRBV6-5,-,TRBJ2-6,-,CASSYSGAGANVLTF,TGTGCCAGCAGTTATTCAGGGGCTGGGGCCAACGTCCTGACTTTC
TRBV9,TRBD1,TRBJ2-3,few,CASSVGGQGFTDTQYF,TGTGCCAGCAGCGTTGGAGGACAGGGGTTCACAGATACGCAGTATTTT
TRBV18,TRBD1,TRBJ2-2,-,CASSNRGPYTGELFF,TGTGCCAGCTCTAACAGGGGGCCATACACCGGGGAGCTGTTTTTT
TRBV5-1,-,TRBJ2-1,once,CASSQGPLYNEQFF,TGCGCCAGCAGCCAGGGGCCCCTTTACAATGAGCAGTTCTTC
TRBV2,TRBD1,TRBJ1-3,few,CASSVTGAGNTIYF,TGTGCCAGCAGTGTGACAGGGGCTGGAAACACCATATATTTT
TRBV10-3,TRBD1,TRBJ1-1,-,CAISETGEETEAFF,TGTGCCATCAGTGAGACAGGGGAAGAGACTGAAGCTTTCTTT
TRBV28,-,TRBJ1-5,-,CASSLQQGGTQPQHF,TGTGCCAGCAGTTTACAACAGGGTGGTACTCAGCCCCAGCATTTT
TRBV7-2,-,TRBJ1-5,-,CASSLRGISNQPQHF,TGTGCCAGCAGCTTAAGAGGGATTAGCAATCAGCCCCAGCATTTT